Listed below are T cell receptor beta chains from one sample, sequenced in a study of T cells after yellow fever vaccination. TCRdb analysed the 5' RACE reads with MiXCR anew, one entry per CDR3 protein. Of more than 350,000 distinct CDR3 sequences listed, under 14% were seen once; the top ten hold 18%. The sample was PBMCs, taken on the day of the first yellow fever vaccination. The source of these receptors is a man aged 18 to 30 who received the YFV17D yellow fever vaccine. Each CDR3 is given with its conserved first and last residue. A D gene is named only where the DNA matches it firmly. Only part of the rows carry a size: once, few, many, or a class if the clone is expanded.

>.|TRBJ2-3|TRBV5-1|many
TGCGCCAGCAGCTTCCCGGGGGATACGCAGTATTTT
CASSFPGDTQYF
>.|TRBJ2-3|TRBV29-1|.
TGCAGCGTGTGGGGGGCGGGCGGGGATACGCAGTATTTT
CSVWGAGGDTQYF
>TRBD1|TRBJ1-4|TRBV12-3/TRBV12-4|many
TGTGCCAGCAGTTCCTCGGACAGGGAGGGTGAAAAACTGTTTTTT
CASSSSDREGEKLFF
>.|TRBJ1-6|TRBV12-3/TRBV12-4|few
TGTGCCAGCAGTTTAAGTGGAGGCACCTATAATTCACCCCTCCACTTT
CASSLSGGTYNSPLHF
>TRBD2|TRBJ2-5|TRBV5-5|.
TGTGCCAGCAGCTTGGTCCCCATTCTAGCGGACACCCAAGAGACCCAGTACTTC
CASSLVPILADTQETQYF
>.|TRBJ2-3|TRBV5-1|many
TGCGCCAGCAGCCCGGATTCGGGTAGCAATACGCAGTATTTT
CASSPDSGSNTQYF
>TRBD2|TRBJ2-7|TRBV7-2|.
TGTGCCAGCAGCCTATCAGGACTAGCTGGAGAGCAGTACTTC
CASSLSGLAGEQYF
>.|TRBJ1-2|TRBV4-3|.
TGCGCCAGCAGCCTTCGAACCGGGCTACTGGGCGGGGGCTACACCTTC
CASSLRTGLLGGGYTF
>.|TRBJ1-1|TRBV20-1|many
TGCAGTGCTAGAGTGCCCCTGAACACTGAAGCTTTCTTT
CSARVPLNTEAFF
>TRBD2|TRBJ2-3|TRBV15|.
TGTGCCACCAGCAGAGACGCACTAGCGGGAGGATTCGGTACGCAGTATTTT
CATSRDALAGGFGTQYF
>.|TRBJ2-2|TRBV4-1|.
TGCGCCAGCAGCCAAGGGGCGAACGGGGAGCTGTTTTTT
CASSQGANGELFF
>.|TRBJ1-1|TRBV6-5|.
TGTGCCAGCAGTTACTCGTTCGACACTTTGAACACTGAAGCTTTCTTT
CASSYSFDTLNTEAFF
>.|TRBJ2-5|TRBV6-1|few
TGTGCCAGCGGGGGACCCTCGAATATTGAGACCCAGTACTTC
CASGGPSNIETQYF
>TRBD1|TRBJ2-2|TRBV4-2|.
TGTGCCAGCAGCCAAGGGCCGGGACAGGGGAACACCGGGGAGCTGTTTTTT
CASSQGPGQGNTGELFF
>.|TRBJ1-6|TRBV5-6|many
TGTGCCAGCAGCTACTTTAACAGAAGATCACCCCTCCACTTT
CASSYFNRRSPLHF
>.|TRBJ1-6|TRBV6-1|.
TGTGCCAGCAGCCTGACTGGGACGAGGTTGTCCTATAATTCACCCCTCCACTTT
CASSLTGTRLSYNSPLHF
>.|TRBJ1-4|TRBV4-1|few
TGCGCCAGCAGCCATGGGACTTTCGGGGAAAAACTGTTTTTT
CASSHGTFGEKLFF
>.|TRBJ2-1|TRBV5-1|.
TGCGCCAGCAGCTTGGAAGGACTGAGGGTGGGGCAGTTCTTC
CASSLEGLRVGQFF
>.|TRBJ2-5|TRBV29-1|.
TGCAGCGTTGAAGACCCCGGGGTGCAAGAGACCCAGTACTTC
CSVEDPGVQETQYF
>TRBD2|TRBJ2-4|TRBV11-1|.
TGTGACAGCAGCCCCGCCCCGGCGGGGGGTTCTTTCGTGGACATTCAGTACTTC
CDSSPAPAGGSFVDIQYF
>.|TRBJ1-2|TRBV4-2|.
TGTGCCAGCAGCCAAGACTTGCCGGCTCGCTATGGCTACACCTTC
CASSQDLPARYGYTF
>.|TRBJ2-1|TRBV10-3|.
TGTGCCATCAGTGAGGGGGGAGGGGGGCTTGAGCAGTTCTTC
CAISEGGGGLEQFF
>.|TRBJ2-1|TRBV7-6|many
TGTGCCAGCAGCCCGTACTCAGGGTACGGCTACAATGAGCAGTTCTTC
CASSPYSGYGYNEQFF
>TRBD2|TRBJ2-3|TRBV4-3|many
TGCGCCAGCAGCCCAGTAGCGGGACGGGGAGCAGATACGCAGTATTTT
CASSPVAGRGADTQYF
>.|TRBJ2-7|TRBV7-2|.
TGTGCCAGCAGCCCGCGTACTAGCTACGAGCAGTACTTC
CASSPRTSYEQYF
>.|TRBJ1-2|TRBV5-4|.
TGTGCCAGCTCCGAAGGGACCGCTAACTATGGCTACACCTTC
CASSEGTANYGYTF
>.|TRBJ1-6|TRBV20-1|.
TGCAGTGCTAGAGATGGCAGGAGCTCCTATAATTCACCCCTCCACTTT
CSARDGRSSYNSPLHF
>TRBD1|TRBJ1-1|TRBV6-2/TRBV6-3|.
TGTGCCAGCAGTTACCCCACATCCGGGACAGGGTTCACTGAAGCTTTCTTT
CASSYPTSGTGFTEAFF
>.|TRBJ2-1|TRBV7-9|.
TGTGCCAGCGATATGGCGGGGACCTCAGGGAATGAGCAGTTCTTC
CASDMAGTSGNEQFF
>.|TRBJ2-3|TRBV6-2/TRBV6-3|.
TGTGCCAGCAGAGGCGCCCAGGGGTTCGCAGATACGCAGTATTTT
CASRGAQGFADTQYF
>TRBD2|TRBJ2-7|TRBV7-9|.
TGTGCCAGCAGCATGGGGAGGGACTACGAGCAGTACTTC
CASSMGRDYEQYF
>.|TRBJ2-5|TRBV5-1|.
TGCGCCAGCAGCGGGACCCAAAGCCAAGAGACCCAGTACTTC
CASSGTQSQETQYF
>.|TRBJ2-2|TRBV6-2/TRBV6-3|few
TGTGCCAGCAGTTACGATGGCGGGGAGCTGTTTTTT
CASSYDGGELFF
>.|TRBJ2-3|TRBV7-2|.
TGTGCCAGCAGCTTAGCTGGTGGCAGCATTACGCAGTATTTT
CASSLAGGSITQYF
>.|TRBJ1-4|TRBV18|few
TGTGCCAGCTCGACAGTTAGTAATGAAAAACTGTTTTTT
CASSTVSNEKLFF
>.|TRBJ2-2|TRBV7-6|.
TGTGCCAGCAGCCCAACCTCTTACACCGGGGAGCTGTTTTTT
CASSPTSYTGELFF
>.|TRBJ2-1|TRBV7-6|few
TGTGCCAGCAGTGTAACGAGGAATGAGCAGTTCTTC
CASSVTRNEQFF
>.|TRBJ2-3|TRBV11-2|.
TGTGCCAGCAGCTTAGCGGGACGCATCATAGGATTTACGCAGTATTTT
CASSLAGRIIGFTQYF
>.|TRBJ2-3|TRBV7-2|many
TGTGCCAGCAGCTTAGATCACGGGCAGGGAATTGTTTATTTT
CASSLDHGQGIVYF
>TRBD2|TRBJ2-3|TRBV5-1|few
TGCGCCAGCAGCTATCAGGGACTAGGAACAGATACGCAGTATTTT
CASSYQGLGTDTQYF
>.|TRBJ2-2|TRBV20-1|.
TGCAGTGCTAGAGATCTGGGGTCCGTCCACGGGGAGCTGTTTTTT
CSARDLGSVHGELFF